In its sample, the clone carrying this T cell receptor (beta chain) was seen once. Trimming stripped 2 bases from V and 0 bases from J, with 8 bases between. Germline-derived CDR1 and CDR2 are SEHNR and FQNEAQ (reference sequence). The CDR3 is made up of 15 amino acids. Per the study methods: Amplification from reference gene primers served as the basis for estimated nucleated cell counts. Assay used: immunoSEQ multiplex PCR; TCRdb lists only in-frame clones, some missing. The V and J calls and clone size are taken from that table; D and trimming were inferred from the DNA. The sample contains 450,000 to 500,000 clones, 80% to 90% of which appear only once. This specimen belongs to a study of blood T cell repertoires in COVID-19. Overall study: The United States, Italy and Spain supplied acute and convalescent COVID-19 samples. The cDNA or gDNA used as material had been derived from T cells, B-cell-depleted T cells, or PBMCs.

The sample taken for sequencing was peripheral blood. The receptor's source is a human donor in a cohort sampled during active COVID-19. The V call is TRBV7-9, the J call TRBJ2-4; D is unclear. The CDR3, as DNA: TGTGCCAGCAGCTTAAGCGAACTAGCCAAAAACATTCAGTACTTC. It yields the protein CASSLSELAKNIQYF.